The present T cell receptor beta chain was sequenced within a study of T cells in Graves' hyperthyroidism and ophthalmopathy. General study points: A 13 V-J model separated ophthalmopathy from stable hyperthyroidism. Blood also contained most expanded thyroid clonotypes above 0.001.

On the basis of clinical symptoms, serum thyroxine and TRAb, thyroid ultrasound and orbital computed tomography, diagnoses were made. The PBMCs were taken from about 10 ml of fresh peripheral blood. This clonotype was detected ten times or more. Its antigen is not identified. The TCR beta CDR3 regions underwent amplification using RNA transcripts as the source. The HTBI primer set served for first-round RT-PCR of the TCR CDR3. TCRdb recomputed calls from the multiplex PCR reads with MiXCR, one row per CDR3 protein. The sample records roughly 380,000 distinct CDR3 sequences, under 20% being singletons. The CDR3 has 14 residues. Germline CDR1 is LGHNT and CDR2 is FRNRAP. Trimming took 1 base from V and 6 from J, leaving 12 bases between them.

The chain is built from TRBV12-5 and TRBJ1-2; possibly TRBD1 for D (5 bases). The source is a woman between 18 and 29 years old with Graves' hyperthyroidism. Input material: blood. CDR3 nucleotides: TGTGCTAGTGGTTTGGGGCAGGGTGAGAATGGCTACACCTTC. Amino acid sequence: CASGLGQGENGYTF.